This TCR beta chain appears in the sequencing data of a study of identical twins. This CDR3 is built from 14 residues. Germline loops: CDR1 SGHDN, CDR2 FVKESK. Trimming cost V 1 base and J 5 bases, with 9 bases left between them. This clonotype was counted a few times. Each CDR3 protein gets one entry after TCRdb re-called the 5' RACE reads with MiXCR. The profile shows some 500,000 distinct CDR3 sequences, 14% of them singletons. The same data also contributed to another study, on yellow fever vaccine responses in identical twins.

The chain recombines TRBV14 with TRBJ2-1; no firm D call. This clonotype originated in a young woman in good health. Material: CD4+ T cells sorted from blood. The CDR3 nucleotides read TGTGCCAGCAGCCAAGTACCAGATGACAATGAGCAGTTCTTC. Amino acid sequence: CASSQVPDDNEQFF.